This T cell receptor beta chain was sequenced for a study of blood T cell repertoires in COVID-19. Across the study: Samples came from the United States, Italy and Spain, spanning acute and convalescent COVID-19. PBMCs, B-cell-depleted T cells, or T cells were the source of the cDNA or gDNA that made up the material.

The germline V gene encodes CDR1 SNHLY and CDR2 FYNNEI. The CDR3 loop spans 15 amino acids. Unmatched junction bases numbered 1, after V lost 0 bases and J lost 0 bases. Per the study methods: Amplified reference gene primers provided the basis for estimating nucleated cell counts. This table comes from immunoSEQ multiplex PCR, and its TCRdb copy is limited to in-frame clones, with some not included. V, J and clone size were drawn from that table, and D and trimming were deduced from the DNA. Of around 42,000 clones listed, 80% are singletons. The chain is built from TRBV2 and TRBJ1-1; 7 bases agree with TRBD1. The receptor was derived from an elderly man with active or convalescent COVID-19. Sequenced sample: peripheral blood. CDR3 sequence reads: CASSEAGQLNTEAFF. In DNA form, the CDR3 reads TGTGCCAGCAGTGAAGCGGGACAGTTGAACACTGAAGCTTTCTTT.